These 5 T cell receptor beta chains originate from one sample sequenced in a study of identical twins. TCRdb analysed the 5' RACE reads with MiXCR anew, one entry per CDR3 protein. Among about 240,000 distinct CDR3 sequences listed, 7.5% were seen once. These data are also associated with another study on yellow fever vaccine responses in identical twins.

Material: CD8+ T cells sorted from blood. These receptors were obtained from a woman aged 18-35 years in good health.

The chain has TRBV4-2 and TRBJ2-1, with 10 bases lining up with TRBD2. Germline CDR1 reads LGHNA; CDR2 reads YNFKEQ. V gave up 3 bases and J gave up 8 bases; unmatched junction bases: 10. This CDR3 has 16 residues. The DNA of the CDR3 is TGTGCCAGCAGCCATGACCAGCGGGGGGGCGGAGATGAGCAGTTCTTC. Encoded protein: CASSHDQRGGGDEQFF.

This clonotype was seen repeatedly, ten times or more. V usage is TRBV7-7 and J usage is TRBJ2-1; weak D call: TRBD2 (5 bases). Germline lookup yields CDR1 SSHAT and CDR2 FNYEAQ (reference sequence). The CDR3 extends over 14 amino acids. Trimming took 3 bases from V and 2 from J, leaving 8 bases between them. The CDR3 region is CASSLLGAYNEQFF. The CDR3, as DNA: TGTGCCAGCAGCTTGTTGGGAGCCTACAATGAGCAGTTCTTC.

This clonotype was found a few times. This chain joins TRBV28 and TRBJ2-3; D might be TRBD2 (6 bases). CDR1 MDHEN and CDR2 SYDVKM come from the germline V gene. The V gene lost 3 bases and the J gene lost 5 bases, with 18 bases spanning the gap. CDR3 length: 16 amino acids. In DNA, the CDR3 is TGTGCCAGCAGTTTTGTCCCGGGGAGAGCGGGAGATACGCAGTATTTT. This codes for CASSFVPGRAGDTQYF.

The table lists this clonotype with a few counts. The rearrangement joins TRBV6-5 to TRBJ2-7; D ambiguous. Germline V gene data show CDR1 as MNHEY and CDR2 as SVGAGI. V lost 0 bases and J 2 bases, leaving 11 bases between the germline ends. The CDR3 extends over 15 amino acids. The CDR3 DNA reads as TGTGCCAGCAGTTACTCGATGCAGCGAACCTACGAGCAGTACTTC. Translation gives CASSYSMQRTYEQYF.

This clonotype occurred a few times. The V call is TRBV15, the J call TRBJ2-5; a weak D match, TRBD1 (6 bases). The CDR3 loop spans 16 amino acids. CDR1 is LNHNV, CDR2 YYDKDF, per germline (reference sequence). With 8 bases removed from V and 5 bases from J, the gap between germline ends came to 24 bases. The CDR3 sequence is CATGKGDEDMTETQYF. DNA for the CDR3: TGTGCCACCGGCAAGGGGGACGAGGATATGACTGAGACCCAGTACTTC.